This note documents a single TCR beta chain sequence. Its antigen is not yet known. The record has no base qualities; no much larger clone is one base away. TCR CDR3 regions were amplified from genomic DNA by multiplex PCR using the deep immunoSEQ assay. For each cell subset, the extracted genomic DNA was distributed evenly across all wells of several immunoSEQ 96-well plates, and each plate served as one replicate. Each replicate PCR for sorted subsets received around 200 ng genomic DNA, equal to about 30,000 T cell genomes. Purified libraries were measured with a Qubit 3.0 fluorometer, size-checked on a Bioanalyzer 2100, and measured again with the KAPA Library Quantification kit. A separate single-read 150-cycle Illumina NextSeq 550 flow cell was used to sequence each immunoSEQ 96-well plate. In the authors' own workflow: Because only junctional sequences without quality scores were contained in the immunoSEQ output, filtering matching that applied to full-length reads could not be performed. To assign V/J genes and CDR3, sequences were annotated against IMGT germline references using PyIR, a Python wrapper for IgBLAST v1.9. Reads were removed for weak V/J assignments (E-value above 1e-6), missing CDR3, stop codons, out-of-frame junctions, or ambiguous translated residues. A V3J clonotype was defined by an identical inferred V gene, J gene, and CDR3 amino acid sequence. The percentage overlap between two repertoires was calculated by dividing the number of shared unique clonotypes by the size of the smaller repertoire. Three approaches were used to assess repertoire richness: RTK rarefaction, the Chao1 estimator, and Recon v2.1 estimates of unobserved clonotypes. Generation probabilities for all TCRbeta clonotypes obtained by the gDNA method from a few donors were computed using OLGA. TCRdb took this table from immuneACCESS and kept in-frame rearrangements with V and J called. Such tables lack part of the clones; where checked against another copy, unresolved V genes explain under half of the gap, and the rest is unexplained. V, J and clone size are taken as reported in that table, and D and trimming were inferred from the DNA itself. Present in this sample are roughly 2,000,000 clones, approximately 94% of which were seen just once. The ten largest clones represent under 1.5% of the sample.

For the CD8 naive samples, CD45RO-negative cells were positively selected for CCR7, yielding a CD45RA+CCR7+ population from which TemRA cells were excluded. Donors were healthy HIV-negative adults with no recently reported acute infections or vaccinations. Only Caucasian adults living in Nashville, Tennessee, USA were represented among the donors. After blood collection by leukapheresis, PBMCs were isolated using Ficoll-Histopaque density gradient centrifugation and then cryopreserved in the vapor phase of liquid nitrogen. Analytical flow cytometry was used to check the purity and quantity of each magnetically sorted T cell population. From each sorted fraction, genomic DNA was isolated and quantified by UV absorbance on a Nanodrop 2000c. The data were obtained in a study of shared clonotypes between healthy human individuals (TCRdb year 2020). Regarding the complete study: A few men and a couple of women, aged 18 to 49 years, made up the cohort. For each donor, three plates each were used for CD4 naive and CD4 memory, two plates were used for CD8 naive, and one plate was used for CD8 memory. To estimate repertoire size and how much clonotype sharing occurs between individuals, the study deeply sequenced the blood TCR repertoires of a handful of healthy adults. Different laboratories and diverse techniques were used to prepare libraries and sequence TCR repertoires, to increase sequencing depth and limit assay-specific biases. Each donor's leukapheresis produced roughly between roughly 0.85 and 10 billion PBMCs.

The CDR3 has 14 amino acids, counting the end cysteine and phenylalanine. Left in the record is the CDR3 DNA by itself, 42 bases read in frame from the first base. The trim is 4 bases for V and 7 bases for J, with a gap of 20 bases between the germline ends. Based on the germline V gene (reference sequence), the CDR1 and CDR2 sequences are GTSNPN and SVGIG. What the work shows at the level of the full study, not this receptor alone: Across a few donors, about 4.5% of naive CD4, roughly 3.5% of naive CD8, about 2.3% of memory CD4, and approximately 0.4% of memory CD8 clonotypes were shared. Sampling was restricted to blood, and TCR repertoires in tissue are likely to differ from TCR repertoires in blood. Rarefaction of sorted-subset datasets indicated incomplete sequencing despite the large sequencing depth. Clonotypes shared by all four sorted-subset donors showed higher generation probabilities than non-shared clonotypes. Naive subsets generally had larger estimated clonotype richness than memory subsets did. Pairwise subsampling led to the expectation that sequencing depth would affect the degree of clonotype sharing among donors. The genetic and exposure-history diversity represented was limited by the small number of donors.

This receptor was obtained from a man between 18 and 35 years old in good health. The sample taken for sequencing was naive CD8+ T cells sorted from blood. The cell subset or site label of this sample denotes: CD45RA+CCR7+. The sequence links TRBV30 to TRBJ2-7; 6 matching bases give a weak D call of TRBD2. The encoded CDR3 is CAWNPGASPGEQYF. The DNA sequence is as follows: TGTGCCTGGAACCCGGGAGCAAGCCCGGGAGAGCAGTACTTC.